A selection of T cell receptor beta chains follows, all from one sample in a study of CD8 T cells in Susac syndrome. TCRdb analysed the immunoSEQ multiplex PCR reads with MiXCR anew, one entry per CDR3 protein. Among 200,000 to 250,000 distinct CDR3 sequences, approximately 92% were seen once, and the ten largest hold around 0.07%. Source material: CD4+ T cells from PBMCs. These receptors were obtained from a human donor with multiple sclerosis. CDR3s include the opening cysteine and the closing phenylalanine or tryptophan. D genes are given only for firm matches. A clone size is listed for some rows: how often the clone was seen (once, few, many), or a class if it is expanded.

NA,TRBD1,TRBJ2-7,TRBV30,TGTGCCTGGAGCGTTTGGGACAGGGGGTACGAGCAGTACTTC,CAWSVWDRGYEQYF
NA,NA,TRBJ2-5,TRBV12-3/TRBV12-4,TGTGCCAGCACACCCGCTGGGGAGACCCAGTACTTC,CASTPAGETQYF
once,NA,TRBJ2-2,TRBV4-2,TGTGCCAGCAGCCAAGAAGCGCAACTAGCTAGAGACGGGGAGCTGTTTTTT,CASSQEAQLARDGELFF
NA,NA,TRBJ1-1,TRBV10-2,TGCGCCAGCAGTCCAGGGGACTCTGAAGCTTTCTTT,CASSPGDSEAFF
NA,NA,TRBJ2-1,TRBV6-7,TGTGCCAGCAGTTACCCATACAGGGTACCCTACAATGAGCAGTTCTTC,CASSYPYRVPYNEQFF
NA,TRBD1,TRBJ1-4,TRBV19,TGTGCCAGTAGTAACCGACAGGGCCAGAATGAAAAACTGTTTTTT,CASSNRQGQNEKLFF
NA,NA,TRBJ1-2,TRBV10-3,TGTGCCATTGGGGTAGAGGGACGGCACTATGGCTACACCTTC,CAIGVEGRHYGYTF
NA,TRBD1,TRBJ1-5,TRBV7-2,TGTGCCAGCAGCTCCCACACAGGGGTGCATAGCAATCAGCCCCAGCATTTT,CASSSHTGVHSNQPQHF
NA,TRBD1,TRBJ2-5,TRBV7-8,TGTGCCAGCAGCTTACCTAGCCGGGACAGGGGTACCCAAGAGACCCAGTACTTC,CASSLPSRDRGTQETQYF
NA,NA,TRBJ2-1,TRBV20-1,TGCAGTGCTAGAGACAGGGGAAATGAGCAGTTCTTC,CSARDRGNEQFF
NA,NA,TRBJ1-2,TRBV30,TGTGCCTGGGTTAGACGTGTTGGCTACACCTTC,CAWVRRVGYTF
NA,NA,TRBJ2-6,TRBV5-4,TGTGCCAGCAGCCCCATCCCGGTGGCCTCCGGGGCGGGGGCCAACGTCCTGACTTTC,CASSPIPVASGAGANVLTF
NA,NA,TRBJ2-5,TRBV29-1,TGCAGTGAACTAGTCGGATCGGAGACCCAGTACTTC,CSELVGSETQYF
NA,TRBD2,TRBJ2-5,TRBV29-1,TGCAGCGTTGATACGGGGGGGGGAGAGACCCAGTACTTC,CSVDTGGGETQYF
NA,NA,TRBJ1-3,TRBV3-1,TGTGCCAGCAGCCGAACAGGGACTTGGCGTGGAAACACCATATATTTT,CASSRTGTWRGNTIYF
once,TRBD1,TRBJ1-5,TRBV10-3,TGTGCCATCAGCCCGGACAGGGGGCGAGGTCAGCCCCAGCATTTT,CAISPDRGRGQPQHF
once,NA,TRBJ1-1,TRBV5-1,TGCGCCAGCAGCTTGGTTTTCGGGGGCTCGGAAGCTTTCTTT,CASSLVFGGSEAFF
NA,TRBD2,TRBJ2-5,TRBV27,TGTGCCAGCAGCGCGTCCGGGACTAGCTTTAACCGAGAGACCCAGTACTTC,CASSASGTSFNRETQYF
NA,NA,TRBJ1-1,TRBV7-9,TGTGCCAGCAGCTCCCGGACGCATAACACTGAAGCTTTCTTT,CASSSRTHNTEAFF
NA,NA,TRBJ1-2,TRBV30,TGTGCCTGGGGGTATCAGGGTTTCTATGGCTACACCTTC,CAWGYQGFYGYTF
NA,TRBD1,TRBJ1-5,TRBV30,TGTGCCTGGAGTGTACGGGGACAGGGCAAAGATAGCAATCAGCCCCAGCATTTT,CAWSVRGQGKDSNQPQHF
NA,TRBD1,TRBJ1-2,TRBV29-1,TGCAGCGTTCGGGACAGAACTAACTATGGCTACACCTTC,CSVRDRTNYGYTF
once,TRBD1,TRBJ1-1,TRBV10-3,TGTGCCACCCAGGACAGGTTGAACACTGAAGCTTTCTTT,CATQDRLNTEAFF
NA,NA,TRBJ2-5,TRBV12-3/TRBV12-4,TGTGCCAGCAGTTTGTTAAACAGGGAGACCCAGTACTTC,CASSLLNRETQYF
NA,NA,TRBJ2-3,TRBV9,TGTGCCAGCAGCGTAGGGGGGGCAGATACGCAGTATTTT,CASSVGGADTQYF
NA,NA,TRBJ2-1,TRBV27,TGTGCCAGCATCCCAACTGGTAGCTCCTACAATGAGCAGTTCTTC,CASIPTGSSYNEQFF
once,NA,TRBJ2-7,TRBV24-1,TGTGCCACCAGTGACGGGATTGACGCCCGCCCCCACGAGCAGTACTTC,CATSDGIDARPHEQYF
NA,NA,TRBJ2-1,TRBV19,TGTGCCAGTAGTATGTTCGGTGGGGGAGGCTACAATGAGCAGTTCTTC,CASSMFGGGGYNEQFF
NA,NA,TRBJ1-5,TRBV12-3/TRBV12-4,TGTGCCAGCAGTTTAGGGCAGGTCCCCAATCAGCCCCAGCATTTT,CASSLGQVPNQPQHF
NA,NA,TRBJ1-2,TRBV29-1,TGCAGCGTTGAATTAGGGGAATCCCCGGGGGGCTACACCTTC,CSVELGESPGGYTF
NA,NA,TRBJ1-2,TRBV5-1,TGCGCCAGCAGCTTGGCGGTCCCGTCGGATGGCTACACCTTC,CASSLAVPSDGYTF
NA,NA,TRBJ1-1,TRBV29-1,TGCAGCCTGCGGAGGGGGAACACTGAAGCTTTCTTT,CSLRRGNTEAFF
NA,NA,TRBJ2-7,TRBV14,TGTGCCAGCAGCCAAGATACCTCCGACTCAGCCTACGAGCAGTACTTC,CASSQDTSDSAYEQYF
NA,TRBD1,TRBJ1-1,TRBV5-4,TGTGCCAGCAGCCACGACAGGGATGGTGAAGCTTTCTTT,CASSHDRDGEAFF
NA,TRBD1,TRBJ1-1,TRBV20-1,TGCAGTGCTACCGGGACAGGGGGCGCAGGCACTGAAGCTTTCTTT,CSATGTGGAGTEAFF